Below are 19 T cell receptor beta chains sequenced from a single sample in a study of memory CD4+ T cells and cytomegalovirus serostatus. The sort gate was single viable CD3+CD4+CD8-CD45RO+ cells for memory CD4+ T cells. The table came from immunoSEQ multiplex PCR; TCRdb's copy has only in-frame clones and leaves some out. This table has around 54,000 clones, roughly three quarters appearing once. Material: memory CD4+ T cells from blood. Source of these receptors: an adult in good health and CMV-seronegative.

The table lists this clone with a few counts. The V gene is TRBV11-3, the J gene TRBJ1-1, with D hard to call. This CDR3 contains 13 residues. V was shortened by 1 base and J by 7 bases, with 10 bases between the two germline ends. Germline CDR1 reads SGHNT; CDR2 reads YENEEA. Here the CDR3 DNA reads TGTGCCAGCAGCTTAGGAAGGACGGGTGAAGCTTTCTTT. Translated: CASSLGRTGEAFF.

The V and J genes are TRBV28 and TRBJ2-7, with D unresolved. V was clipped by 2 bases and J by 2 bases, with 7 bases between them. The CDR3 has 13 amino acids. The germline gives CDR1 MDHEN, CDR2 SYDVKM. CDR3 amino acids: CASSLRSPYEQYF. The CDR3 region has the DNA TGTGCCAGCAGTTTACGTAGTCCCTACGAGCAGTACTTC.

The chain carries TRBV27 and TRBJ2-1; D remains unclear. Trimming removed 9 bases from V and 4 bases from J, with 7 bases in between. CDR1 and CDR2 from the germline V gene are MNHEY and SMNVEV (reference sequence). This CDR3 comprises 11 residues. CDR3 nucleotides: TGTGCCAGTAGCCGGTACAATGAGCAGTTCTTC. The encoded protein is CASSRYNEQFF.

The rearrangement joins TRBV6-5 to TRBJ2-3; D may be TRBD2 (5 bases). V was shortened by 7 bases and J by 0 bases, with 11 bases between the two germline ends. Germline loops: CDR1 MNHEY, CDR2 SVGAGI. This CDR3 comprises 14 residues. This CDR3 reads CASKRTPSTDTQYF. Here the CDR3 DNA reads TGTGCCAGCAAGCGGACCCCTAGCACAGATACGCAGTATTTT.

The chain combines TRBV5-4 with TRBJ2-6; D is perhaps TRBD1 (6 bases). V was shortened by 1 base and J by 0 bases, with 20 bases between the two germline ends. CDR1 is SGHNT and CDR2 is YYREEE in the germline V gene (reference sequence). The CDR3 extends over 20 amino acids. CDR3 region: CASSLPRGADRSSGANVLTF. The CDR3 DNA follows: TGTGCCAGCAGCTTGCCCAGGGGTGCGGACCGAAGCTCTGGGGCCAACGTCCTGACTTTC.

The chain is built from TRBV5-1 and TRBJ2-2; 7 bases line up with TRBD1. This CDR3 has 15 amino acids. Germline V gene lookup returns CDR1 SGHRS and CDR2 YFSETQ. Trimming at V came to 2 bases and at J to 5 bases, leaving 6 bases not matched to a gene. The CDR3: CASSFPGQVTGELFF. The CDR3 coding sequence is TGCGCCAGCAGCTTTCCTGGACAGGTTACCGGGGAGCTGTTTTTT.

The V gene is TRBV5-6, the J gene TRBJ1-3; the D is unclear. The CDR3 runs to 14 residues. The germline V gene has CDR1 SGHDT and CDR2 YYEEEE. The V and J ends lost 1 base and 3 bases respectively, with 8 bases between them. CDR3 DNA sequence: TGTGCCAGCAGCTTGTCAGTCGGTGGAAACACCATATATTTT. Protein product: CASSLSVGGNTIYF.

V is TRBV5-1 and J is TRBJ2-7; D may be TRBD1 or TRBD2 (6 bases each). Per germline, CDR1 SGHRS and CDR2 YFSETQ. The germline V and J ends were trimmed by 4 bases and 3 bases, with 17 bases remaining between them. The CDR3 length is 15 residues. The CDR3, as DNA: TGCGCCAGCAGCGTCACACAGGGAGGTTTCTACGAGCAGTACTTC. Amino acid sequence: CASSVTQGGFYEQYF.

The CDR3 nucleotides read TGCGCCAGCAGTAGTGGACAGTGGGATCTCCTTAGCGGGAGAGCTCGGTACAATGAGCAGTTCTTC. Its protein is CASSSGQWDLLSGRARYNEQFF. The chain carries TRBV10-2 and TRBJ2-1; 9 bases map to TRBD2. Germline V lookup: CDR1 WSHSY, CDR2 SAAADI. The CDR3 sequence is 22 residues long. Unmatched junction bases numbered 27, after V lost 5 bases and J lost 4 bases.

This chain connects TRBV7-9 to TRBJ2-4, with D hard to call. The CDR3 spans 14 residues. CDR1 and CDR2 (germline): SEHNR, FQNEAQ (reference sequence). V dropped 2 bases and J dropped 1 base, with 6 bases sitting between them. Here the CDR3 DNA reads TGTGCCAGCAGCTTATCGGGTGCCAAAAACATTCAGTACTTC. It codes for CASSLSGAKNIQYF.

The J gene is TRBJ1-1, the V gene TRBV2, with D tentatively TRBD1 (6 bases). CDR1 and CDR2 from the germline V gene are SNHLY and FYNNEI. This CDR3 region has 13 residues. Trimming took 5 bases from V and 5 from J, leaving 12 bases between them. The CDR3 sequence: CASSLGGATEAFF. The CDR3 DNA reads as TGTGCCAGCAGTTTGGGGGGGGCGACTGAAGCTTTCTTT.

The rearrangement uses TRBV18 and TRBJ2-2; D remains ambiguous. The V end was cut by 3 bases, the J end by 0 bases, with 2 bases between. Germline V gene sequence: CDR1 KGHSH, CDR2 LQKENI. This CDR3 region has 13 residues. CDR3 sequence reads: CASSPANTGELFF. As DNA, the CDR3 is TGTGCCAGCTCACCGGCGAACACCGGGGAGCTGTTTTTT.

The gene calls are TRBV6-1 and TRBJ2-7; D remains unclear. V lost 3 bases and J 10 bases, leaving 10 bases between the germline ends. The germline V gene encodes CDR1 MNHNS and CDR2 SASEGT. This CDR3 spans 11 amino acids. This chain's CDR3 is CASSDGPKQYF. The CDR3 DNA reads TGTGCCAGCAGTGATGGTCCCAAACAGTACTTC.

A single count supports this clone. DNA for the CDR3: TGTGCCAGCAGCCCGAAGAATGTTCAAGGATTCAATGAGCAGTTCTTC. Its translation: CASSPKNVQGFNEQFF. V gene TRBV9 combines with J gene TRBJ2-1; D gene uncertain. Germline V CDR1 and CDR2: SGDLS, YYNGEE. V lost 4 bases and J lost 6, with 20 bases in between. The CDR3 length is 16 residues.

J is TRBJ2-7 and V is TRBV18; 10 positions agree with TRBD2. V shed 6 bases, J shed 2 bases, and the junction held 10 bases outside the gene matches. There are 16 residues in the CDR3. Per the germline V gene, CDR1 is KGHSH and CDR2 is LQKENI. The CDR3 protein is CASSKASGRSAYEQYF. DNA for the CDR3: TGTGCCAGCTCGAAAGCTAGCGGGAGATCAGCCTACGAGCAGTACTTC.

The genes are TRBV27 and TRBJ2-3, with D possibly being TRBD2 (6 bases). V was shortened by 3 bases and J by 5 bases, with 9 bases between the two germline ends. The CDR3 sequence is 13 residues long. Germline V gives CDR1 MNHEY, CDR2 SMNVEV (reference sequence). Written as DNA, the CDR3 is TGTGCCAGCAGTTTGAGAGCGGGAGATACGCAGTATTTT. Amino acid sequence: CASSLRAGDTQYF.

This clone was seen more than once but under ten times. V usage is TRBV18 and J usage is TRBJ2-2, with 9 bases identical to TRBD1. The ends lost 3 bases at V and 6 bases at J; junction bases unmatched: 5. Germline CDR1 and CDR2: KGHSH and LQKENI. The CDR3 covers 15 residues. The CDR3 protein is CASSPQQGAAGELFF. The CDR3 DNA follows: TGTGCCAGCTCACCCCAACAGGGGGCGGCCGGGGAGCTGTTTTTT. The full variable domain, with the rest looked up from reference TRBV18 and TRBJ2-2, is NAGVMQNPRHLVRRRGQEARLRCSPMKGHSHVYWYRQLPEEGLKFMVYLQKENIIDESGMPKERFSAEFPKEGPSILRIQQVVRGDSAAYFCASSPQQGAAGELFFGEGSRLTVL.

The chain recombines TRBV28 with TRBJ1-2, with D tentatively TRBD1 (5 bases). The CDR3 has 13 amino acids. The V end lost 8 bases, the J end lost 5 bases, and 15 bases lay between the germline ends. Germline V gene lookup returns CDR1 MDHEN and CDR2 SYDVKM. The CDR3 protein is CASGISGDYGYTF. CDR3 DNA sequence: TGTGCCAGCGGTATTTCGGGGGATTATGGCTACACCTTC.

This clone was observed once. V and J are TRBV4-2 and TRBJ2-7; D gene uncertain. V was clipped by 0 bases and J by 8 bases, with 8 bases between them. The CDR3 runs to 12 residues. In germline, CDR1 is LGHNA, CDR2 YNFKEQ. The CDR3: CASSQEMGKQYF. CDR3 in DNA: TGTGCCAGCAGCCAAGAGATGGGGAAGCAGTACTTC.